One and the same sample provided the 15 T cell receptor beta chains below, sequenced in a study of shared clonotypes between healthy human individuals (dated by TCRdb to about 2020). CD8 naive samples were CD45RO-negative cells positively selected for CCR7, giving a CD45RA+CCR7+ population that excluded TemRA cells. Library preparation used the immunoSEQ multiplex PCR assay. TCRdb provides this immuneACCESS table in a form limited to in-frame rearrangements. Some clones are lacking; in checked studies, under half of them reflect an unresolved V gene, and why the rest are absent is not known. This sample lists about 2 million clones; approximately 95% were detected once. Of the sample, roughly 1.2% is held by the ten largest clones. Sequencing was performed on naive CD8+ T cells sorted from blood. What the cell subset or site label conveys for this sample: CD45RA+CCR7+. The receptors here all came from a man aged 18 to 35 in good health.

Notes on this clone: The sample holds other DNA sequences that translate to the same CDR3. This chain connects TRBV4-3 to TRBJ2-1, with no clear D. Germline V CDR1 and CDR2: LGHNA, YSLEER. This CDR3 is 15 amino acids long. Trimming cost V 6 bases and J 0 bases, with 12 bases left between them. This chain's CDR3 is CASSPSRSSYNEQFF. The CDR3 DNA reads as TGCGCCAGCAGTCCCTCCCGGAGCTCCTACAATGAGCAGTTCTTC.

CDR3: CASSLNRGRETQYF. CDR3 sequence (DNA): TGTGCCAGCAGCTTAAACAGGGGGCGGGAGACCCAGTACTTC. J is TRBJ2-5 and V is TRBV7-6, with 9 bases identical to TRBD1. Germline V CDR1 and CDR2: SGHVS, FNYEAQ. V lost 2 bases and J lost 5; bases outside the gene matches: 3. The CDR3 totals 14 residues.

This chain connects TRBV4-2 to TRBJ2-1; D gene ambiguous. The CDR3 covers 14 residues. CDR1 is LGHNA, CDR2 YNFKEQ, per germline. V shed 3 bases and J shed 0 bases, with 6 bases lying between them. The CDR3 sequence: CASSQENSYNEQFF. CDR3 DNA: TGTGCCAGCAGCCAGGAGAACTCCTACAATGAGCAGTTCTTC.

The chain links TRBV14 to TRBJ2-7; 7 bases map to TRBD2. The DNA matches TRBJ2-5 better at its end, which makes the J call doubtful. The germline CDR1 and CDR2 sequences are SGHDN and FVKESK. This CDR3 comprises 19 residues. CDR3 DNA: TGTGCCAGCAGCCAAGATCCCTGGACTAGGACCGTAGGACAAGAGACCCAGTACTTC. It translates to CASSQDPWTRTVGQETQYF.

CDR3 sequence reads: CASSYSRGSLEAFF. As DNA, the CDR3 is TGTGCCAGCAGTTACTCGAGAGGGTCGCTGGAAGCTTTCTTT. The chain recombines TRBV6-5 with TRBJ1-1; D is unresolved. Germline CDR1 MNHEY, CDR2 SVGAGI. The CDR3 contains 14 residues. V shed 0 bases and J shed 8 bases, with 13 bases lying between them.

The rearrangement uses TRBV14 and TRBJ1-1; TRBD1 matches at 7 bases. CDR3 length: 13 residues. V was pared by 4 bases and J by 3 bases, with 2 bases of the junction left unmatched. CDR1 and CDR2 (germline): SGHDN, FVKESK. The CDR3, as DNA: TGTGCCAGCAGCCTGACAGGGTACACTGAAGCTTTCTTT. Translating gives CASSLTGYTEAFF.

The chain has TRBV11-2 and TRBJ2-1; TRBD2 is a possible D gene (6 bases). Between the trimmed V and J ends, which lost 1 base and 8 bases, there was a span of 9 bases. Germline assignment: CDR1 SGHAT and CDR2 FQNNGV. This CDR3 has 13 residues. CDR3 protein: CASSLASVYEQFF. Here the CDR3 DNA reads TGTGCCAGCAGCTTAGCTAGCGTCTATGAGCAGTTCTTC.

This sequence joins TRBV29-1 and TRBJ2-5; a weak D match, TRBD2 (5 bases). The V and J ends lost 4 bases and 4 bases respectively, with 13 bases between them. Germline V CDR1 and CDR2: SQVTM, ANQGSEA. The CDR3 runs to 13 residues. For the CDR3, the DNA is TGCAGCGTTGTCGGGATACTTCTAGAGACCCAGTACTTC. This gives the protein CSVVGILLETQYF.

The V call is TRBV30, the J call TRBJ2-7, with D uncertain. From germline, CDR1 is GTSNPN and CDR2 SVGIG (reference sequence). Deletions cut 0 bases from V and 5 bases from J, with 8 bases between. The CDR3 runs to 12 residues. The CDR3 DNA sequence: TGTGCCTGGAGTGTACAAAGCCACGAGCAGTACTTC. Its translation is CAWSVQSHEQYF. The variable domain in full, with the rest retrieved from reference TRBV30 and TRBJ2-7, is SQTIHQWPATLVQPVGSPLSLECTVEGTSNPNLYWYRQAAGRGLQLLFYSVGIGQISSEVPQNLSASRPQDRQFILSSKKLLLSDSGFYLCAWSVQSHEQYFGPGTRLTVT.

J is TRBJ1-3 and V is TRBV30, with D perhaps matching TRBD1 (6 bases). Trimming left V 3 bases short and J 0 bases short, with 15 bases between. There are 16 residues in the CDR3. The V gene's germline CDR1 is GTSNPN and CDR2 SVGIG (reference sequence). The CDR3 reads CAWSDYTGYSGNTIYF. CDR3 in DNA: TGTGCCTGGAGCGATTATACAGGGTACTCTGGAAACACCATATATTTT.

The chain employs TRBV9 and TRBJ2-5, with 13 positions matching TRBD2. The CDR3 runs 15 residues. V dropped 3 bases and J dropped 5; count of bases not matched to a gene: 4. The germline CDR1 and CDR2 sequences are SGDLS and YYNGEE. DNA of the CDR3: TGTGCCAGCAGCGAGGGACTAGCGGGGCTTGAGACCCAGTACTTC. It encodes CASSEGLAGLETQYF. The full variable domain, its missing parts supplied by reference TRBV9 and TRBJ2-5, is DSGVTQTPKHLITATGQRVTLRCSPRSGDLSVYWYQQSLDQGLQFLIQYYNGEERAKGNILERFSAQQFPDLHSELNLSSLELGDSALYFCASSEGLAGLETQYFGPGTRLLVL.

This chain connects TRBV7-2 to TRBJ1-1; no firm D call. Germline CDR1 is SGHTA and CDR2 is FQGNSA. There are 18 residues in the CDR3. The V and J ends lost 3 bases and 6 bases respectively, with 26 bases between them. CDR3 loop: CASSFDPFFIDTKAEAFF. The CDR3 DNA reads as TGTGCCAGCAGCTTTGATCCGTTCTTCATAGATACGAAGGCTGAAGCTTTCTTT.

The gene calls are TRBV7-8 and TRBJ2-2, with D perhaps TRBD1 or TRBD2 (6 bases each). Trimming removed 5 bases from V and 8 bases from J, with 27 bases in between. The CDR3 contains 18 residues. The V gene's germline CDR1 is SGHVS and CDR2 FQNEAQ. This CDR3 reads CASSVALTGAGYGGELFF. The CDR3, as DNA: TGTGCCAGCAGCGTCGCACTTACGGGGGCAGGTTATGGTGGGGAGCTGTTTTTT. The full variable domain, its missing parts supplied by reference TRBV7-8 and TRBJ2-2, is GAGVSQSPRYKVAKRGQDVALRCDPISGHVSLFWYQQALGQGPEFLTYFQNEAQLDKSGLPSDRFFAERPEGSVSTLKIQRTQQEDSAVYLCASSVALTGAGYGGELFFGEGSRLTVL.

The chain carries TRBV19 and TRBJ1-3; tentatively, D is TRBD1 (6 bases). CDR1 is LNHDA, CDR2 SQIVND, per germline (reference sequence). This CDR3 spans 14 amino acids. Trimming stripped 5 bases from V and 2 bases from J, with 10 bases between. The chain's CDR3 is CASSLTGTGNTIYF. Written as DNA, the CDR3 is TGTGCCAGTAGTCTCACAGGGACTGGAAACACCATATATTTT.

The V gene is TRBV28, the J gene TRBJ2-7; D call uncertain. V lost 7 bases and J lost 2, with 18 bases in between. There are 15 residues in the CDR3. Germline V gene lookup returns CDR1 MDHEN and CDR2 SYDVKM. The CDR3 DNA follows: TGTGCCAGCAATGACCTGGGTTATGGTACCTACGAGCAGTACTTC. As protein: CASNDLGYGTYEQYF. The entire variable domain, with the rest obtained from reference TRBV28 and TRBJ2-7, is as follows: DVKVTQSSRYLVKRTGEKVFLECVQDMDHENMFWYRQDPGLGLRLIYFSYDVKMKEKGDIPEGYSVSREKKERFSLILESASTNQTSMYLCASNDLGYGTYEQYFGPGTRLTVT.